This T cell receptor (beta chain) comes out of a study of blood T cells in healthy people across ages. Trimming cost V 6 bases and J 4 bases, with 12 bases left between them. This CDR3 region has 14 residues. Germline V gives CDR1 ENHRY, CDR2 SYGVKD. Then a second PCR, running roughly 7 to 11 cycles, was carried out with a sample-barcoded 5' primer and a J-beta primer mix. TCRdb called the 5' RACE reads again in MiXCR, with one record for every CDR3 protein. The sample contains 1.8 million or so distinct CDR3 sequences, about 39% of which appear only once. Sequencing was carried out using blood. The sequence was collected from a human donor in good health. The chain recombines TRBV10-3 with TRBJ1-4, with D perhaps matching TRBD1 (6 bases). The CDR3 DNA reads TGTGCCATCAGGGGGGGGGCCGGTAATGAAAAACTGTTTTTT. Protein: CAIRGGAGNEKLFF.